This paragraph covers one TCR beta chain sequence. As yet, its antigen is unknown. V was trimmed by 5 bases and J by 6 bases, leaving 19 bases between them. The CDR3 is 15 residues long. The V gene's germline CDR1 is MDHEN and CDR2 SYDVKM. The data derive from a study of cytomegalovirus exposure and HLA in healthy donors. Study findings and constraints: The study designated over 150 TCR beta chains cytomegalovirus-associated.

Vbeta (60) and Jbeta (13) primers were used in the PCR. Produced via immunoSEQ multiplex PCR; TCRdb's table is partial and in-frame only. The top ten clones hold roughly 3% of a sample with about 120,000 clones, roughly 70% of them seen once. Sequenced material: PBMCs. The rearrangement links TRBV28 to TRBJ1-1; possibly TRBD1 for D (5 bases). The origin of this receptor is a woman between 40 and 55 years old in good health and CMV-seropositive. As DNA, the CDR3 is TGTGCCAGCAGTCCTCACCGGGACTCCGTCCCTGAAGCTTTCTTT. Encoded protein: CASSPHRDSVPEAFF.